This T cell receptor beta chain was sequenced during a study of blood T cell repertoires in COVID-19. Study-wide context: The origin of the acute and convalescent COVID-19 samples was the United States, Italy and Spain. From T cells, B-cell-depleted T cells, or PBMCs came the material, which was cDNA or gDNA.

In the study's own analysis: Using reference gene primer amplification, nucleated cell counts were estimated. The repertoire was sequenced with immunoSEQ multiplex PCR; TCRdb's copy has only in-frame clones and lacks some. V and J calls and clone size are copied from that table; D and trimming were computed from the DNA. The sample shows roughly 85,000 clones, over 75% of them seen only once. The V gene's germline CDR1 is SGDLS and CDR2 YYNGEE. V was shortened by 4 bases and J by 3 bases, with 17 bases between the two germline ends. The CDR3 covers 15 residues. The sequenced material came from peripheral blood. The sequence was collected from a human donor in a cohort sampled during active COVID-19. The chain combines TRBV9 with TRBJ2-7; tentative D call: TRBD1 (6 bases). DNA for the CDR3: TGTGCCAGCAGCCCAGGGGACAAGGATAGCTACGAGCAGTACTTC. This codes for CASSPGDKDSYEQYF.